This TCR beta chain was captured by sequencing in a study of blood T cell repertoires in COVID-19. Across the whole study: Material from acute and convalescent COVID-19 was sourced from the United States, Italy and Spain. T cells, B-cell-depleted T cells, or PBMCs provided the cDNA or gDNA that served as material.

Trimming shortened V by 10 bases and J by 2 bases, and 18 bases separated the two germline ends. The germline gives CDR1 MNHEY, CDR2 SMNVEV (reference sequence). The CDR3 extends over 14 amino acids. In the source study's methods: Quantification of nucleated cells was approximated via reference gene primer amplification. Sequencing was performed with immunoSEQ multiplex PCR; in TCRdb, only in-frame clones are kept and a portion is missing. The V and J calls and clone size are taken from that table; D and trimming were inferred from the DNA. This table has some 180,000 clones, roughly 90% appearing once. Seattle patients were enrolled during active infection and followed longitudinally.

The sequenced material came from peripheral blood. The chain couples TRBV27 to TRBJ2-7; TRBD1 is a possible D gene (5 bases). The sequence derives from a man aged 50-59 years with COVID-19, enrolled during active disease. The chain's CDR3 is CATQARVGPYEQYF. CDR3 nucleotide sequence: TGTGCCACCCAGGCAAGGGTGGGGCCCTACGAGCAGTACTTC.